This T cell receptor beta chain was found in a study of shared clonotypes between healthy human individuals. About the research overall: CD4 naive and CD4 memory each took three plates per donor, while CD8 naive took two and CD8 memory one.

The CDR3 spans 17 residues. Deletions cut 6 bases from V and 2 bases from J, with 19 bases between. CDR1 is SGHVS, CDR2 FQNEAQ, per germline. The protocol was immunoSEQ multiplex PCR, while the TCRdb copy is restricted to in-frame clones and leaves out a portion. The sample holds about 2.4 million clones, 90% to 95% seen once. Researchers partitioned CD4+ cells into CD45RA+ naive and CD45RA-negative memory subsets. The chain carries TRBV7-8 and TRBJ1-4; maybe TRBD1 (6 bases). Source material: naive CD4+ T cells sorted from blood. The subset is: CD45RA+ positively selected. This sequence originates from a man in his late teens or twenties in good health. The CDR3 coding sequence is TGTGCCAGCAGTCATCTAACAACAGGGTTTACTAATGAAAAACTGTTTTTT. This encodes CASSHLTTGFTNEKLFF.